This T cell receptor beta chain derives from a study of shared clonotypes between healthy human individuals. Study-level findings and limits: Sharing across four donors was seen in 4% to 5.5% of naive CD4 clonotypes.

Trimming removed 1 base from V and 3 bases from J, with 19 bases in between. CDR1 and CDR2 from the germline V gene are SGHDN and FVKESK. The CDR3 length is 17 residues. A CD45RA-negative memory subset and a CD45RA+ naive subset were separated from the CD4+ cells. A note on this clone: The antigen is unknown.

Profiling relied on immunoSEQ multiplex PCR, and the TCRdb table lists in-frame clones only, not all of them. The sample contains fewer than 1.6 million clones, less than 99% of which appear only once. The specimen sequenced was naive CD4+ T cells sorted from blood. Subset reported: CD45RA+ positively selected. The chain couples TRBV14 to TRBJ2-7; D is tentatively TRBD1 or TRBD2 (6 bases each). The origin of this receptor is a man aged 25 to 40 in good health. Here the CDR3 DNA reads TGTGCCAGCAGCCAAGGACTAGGGGGTTTGGGAATCTACGAGCAGTACTTC. Its translation is CASSQGLGGLGIYEQYF. Full variable domain (outside the CDR3, taken from reference TRBV14 and TRBJ2-7): EAGVTQFPSHSVIEKGQTVTLRCDPISGHDNLYWYRRVMGKEIKFLLHFVKESKQDESGMPNNRFLAERTGGTYSTLKVQPAELEDSGVYFCASSQGLGGLGIYEQYFGPGTRLTVT.